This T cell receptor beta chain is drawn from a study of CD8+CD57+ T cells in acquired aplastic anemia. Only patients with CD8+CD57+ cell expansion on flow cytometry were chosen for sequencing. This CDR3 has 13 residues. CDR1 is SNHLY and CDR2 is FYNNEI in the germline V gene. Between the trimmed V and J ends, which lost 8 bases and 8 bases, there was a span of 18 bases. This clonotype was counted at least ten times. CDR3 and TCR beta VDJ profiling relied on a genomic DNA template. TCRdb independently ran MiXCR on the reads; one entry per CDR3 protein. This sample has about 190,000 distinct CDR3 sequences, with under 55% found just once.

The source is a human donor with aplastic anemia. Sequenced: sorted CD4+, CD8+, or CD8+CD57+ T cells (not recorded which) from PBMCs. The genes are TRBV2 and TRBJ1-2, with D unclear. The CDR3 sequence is CASESSIVGGYTF. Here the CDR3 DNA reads TGTGCCAGCGAGAGCTCCATAGTAGGAGGCTACACCTTC.